This T cell receptor (beta chain) appears in the sequencing data of a study of blood T cells in healthy people across ages. General study findings and limits: TCR beta diversity per million T cells fell roughly linearly with age.

A second PCR of roughly 7 to 11 cycles used a sample-barcoded 5' primer and a J-beta primer mix. TCRdb re-analysed the 5' RACE reads in MiXCR, keeping a single row per CDR3 protein. The table lists 650,000 to 700,000 distinct CDR3 sequences, 52% of them singletons. This CDR3 comprises 15 residues. Germline V gives CDR1 ENHRY, CDR2 SYGVKD. Deletions cut 2 bases from V and 0 bases from J, with 10 bases between. Comment on this clonotype: Its target is unknown.

The origin of this receptor is an elderly woman in good health. The chain is built from TRBV10-3 and TRBJ2-5, with D unclear. Sequencing used blood. The CDR3 is CAISEAQANQETQYF. The CDR3 coding sequence is TGTGCCATCAGTGAGGCTCAGGCCAACCAAGAGACCCAGTACTTC.